The source of this T cell receptor beta chain is a study of blood T cell repertoires in COVID-19. Here immunoSEQ multiplex PCR was the method, and the copy in TCRdb shows in-frame clones only, minus some. The sample holds about 88,000 clones, more than 90% seen once. The CDR3 is 15 amino acids. Germline values: CDR1 MNHNY, CDR2 SVGAGI (reference sequence). The V gene end was trimmed by 5 bases and the J gene end by 6 bases; junction bases not matched to a gene: 11. This clonotype was obtained from a man between 60 and 75 years old with acute or convalescent COVID-19. Specimen: peripheral blood. The chain employs TRBV6-6 and TRBJ1-1, with TRBD1 matching 8 bases. The CDR3 region is CASSRTGGPIAEAFF. The CDR3 nucleotides are TGTGCCAGCAGTCGAACAGGGGGTCCAATTGCTGAAGCTTTCTTT.